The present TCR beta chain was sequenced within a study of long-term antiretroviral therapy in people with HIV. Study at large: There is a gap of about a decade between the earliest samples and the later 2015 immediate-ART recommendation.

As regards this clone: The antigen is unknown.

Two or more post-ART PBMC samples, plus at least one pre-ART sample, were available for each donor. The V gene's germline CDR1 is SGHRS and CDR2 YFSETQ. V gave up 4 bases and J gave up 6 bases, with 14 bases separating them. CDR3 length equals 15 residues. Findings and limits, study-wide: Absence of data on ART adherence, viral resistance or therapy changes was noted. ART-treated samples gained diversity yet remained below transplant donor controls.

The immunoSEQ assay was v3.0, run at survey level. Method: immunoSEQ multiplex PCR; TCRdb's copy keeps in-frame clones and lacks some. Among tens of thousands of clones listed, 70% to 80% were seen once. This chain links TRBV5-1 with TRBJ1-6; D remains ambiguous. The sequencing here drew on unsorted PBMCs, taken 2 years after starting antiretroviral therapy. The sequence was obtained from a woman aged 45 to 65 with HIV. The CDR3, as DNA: TGCGCCAGCAGCCCTGATACGGCGGGTAATTCACCCCTCCACTTT. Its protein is CASSPDTAGNSPLHF.